This T cell receptor (beta chain) was recovered during a study of T cell responses to AZD1222 COVID-19 vaccine. Profiling relied on immunoSEQ multiplex PCR, and the TCRdb table lists in-frame clones only, not all of them. This table has around 100,000 clones, 90% appearing once. Germline CDR1 and CDR2: MNHEY and SVGAGI. CDR3 length equals 16 residues. V dropped 0 bases and J dropped 8 bases, with 17 bases sitting between them. The gene calls are TRBV6-5 and TRBJ2-1; a weak D match, TRBD1 (5 bases). The sequencing used peripheral blood, collected on day 0 of AZD1222 vaccination. The source is an adult in good health. In DNA form, the CDR3 reads TGTGCCAGCAGTTACTCGGTGGGGCCCGGTCTAGATGAGCAGTTCTTC. Translated, it gives CASSYSVGPGLDEQFF.